This T cell receptor beta chain derives from a study of blood T cell repertoires in COVID-19. As for the study in general: Material from acute and convalescent COVID-19 was sourced from the United States, Italy and Spain. PBMCs, B-cell-depleted T cells, or T cells provided the cDNA or gDNA that made up the material.

In the source study's methods: Estimation of nucleated cell counts relied on the amplification of reference gene primers. The repertoire was sequenced with immunoSEQ multiplex PCR; TCRdb's copy has only in-frame clones and lacks some. V and J calls plus clone size are reproduced from that table; the DNA served to infer D and trimming. Among nearly 350,000 clones, about 88% were seen once, and the ten largest hold approximately 0.93%. Trimming shortened V by 4 bases and J by 0 bases, and 9 bases separated the two germline ends. The V gene's germline CDR1 is SGDLS and CDR2 YYNGEE. The CDR3 runs 14 residues. Cohort 3 donors were reported recovered after two negative PCRs, clearance, or symptom resolution.

The sequenced sample was PBMCs or T cells enriched from blood (not recorded which). The chain carries TRBV9 and TRBJ2-3; weak D call: TRBD2 (5 bases). This clonotype was obtained from a woman in her twenties or thirties who had recovered from COVID-19. The CDR3 DNA is TGTGCCAGCAGCCCCCGGACTAGCACAGATACGCAGTATTTT. This sequence encodes CASSPRTSTDTQYF.